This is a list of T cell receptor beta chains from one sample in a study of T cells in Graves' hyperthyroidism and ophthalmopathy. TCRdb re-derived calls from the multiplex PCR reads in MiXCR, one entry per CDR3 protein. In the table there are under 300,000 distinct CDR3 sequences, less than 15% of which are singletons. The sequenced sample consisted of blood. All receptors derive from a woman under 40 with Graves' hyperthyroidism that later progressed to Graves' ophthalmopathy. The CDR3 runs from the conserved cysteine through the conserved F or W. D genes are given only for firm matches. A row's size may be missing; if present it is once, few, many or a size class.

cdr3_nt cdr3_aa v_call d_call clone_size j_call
TGTGCCAGCAGTTCCCCGGACAGGGAACAGCCCCAGCATTTT CASSSPDREQPQHF TRBV12-3/TRBV12-4 TRBD1 many TRBJ1-5
TGCAGCGGGAGTCCCGTGGGCGGGAGGGCCCAGGGTCGTGAGCAGTTCTTC CSGSPVGGRAQGREQFF TRBV29-1 TRBD2 many TRBJ2-1
TGCAGTGCTTTGGACAGATTGAACACTGAAGCTTTCTTT CSALDRLNTEAFF TRBV20-1 . . TRBJ1-1
TGCGCCAGCAGCCAAACCGGGACTAGCGGCGTCGGTGAGCAGTTCTTC CASSQTGTSGVGEQFF TRBV4-3 TRBD2 . TRBJ2-1
TGTGCCAGCAGCCTCCCCGGGACAGGCGCAAACAATGAGCAGTTCTTC CASSLPGTGANNEQFF TRBV28 TRBD1 many TRBJ2-1
TGTGCCAGCAGTTTCCAGGGGGTAGGCACCGGGGAGCTGTTTTTT CASSFQGVGTGELFF TRBV7-2 TRBD1 many TRBJ2-2
TGCAGTGCTGCAAACAGCGGGAGGGCCAAGAAAAATGAGCAGTTCTTC CSAANSGRAKKNEQFF TRBV20-1 TRBD2 many TRBJ2-1
TGTGCCAGCAGCTTAGCGCTAGGCCGAGCCTACGAGCAGTACTTC CASSLALGRAYEQYF TRBV7-9 . many TRBJ2-7
TGTGTTGAGACAGGGGATCCCCCTGAAGCTTTCTTT CVETGDPPEAFF TRBV11-3 TRBD1 . TRBJ1-1
TGCGCCAGCAGCCAAGATTTCGGCGGCCTGGAGTTCCCGAGAGAGCAGTACTTC CASSQDFGGLEFPREQYF TRBV4-3 . . TRBJ2-7
TGTGCCAGCAGTGATCGTGTGCGCGAGCAGTACTTC CASSDRVREQYF TRBV2 . many TRBJ2-7
TGTGCCAGCGCCCGACCCGGGGGGGAGCAGTTCTTC CASARPGGEQFF TRBV27 TRBD2 few TRBJ2-1
TGTGCCAGCAGTTACTCGAGGGGGGCGGGAGGCACCTACGAGCAGTACTTC CASSYSRGAGGTYEQYF TRBV6-2/TRBV6-3 TRBD2 . TRBJ2-7
TGCAGTGCTAGAATGGCGTGGTCCTACAATGAGCAGTTCTTC CSARMAWSYNEQFF TRBV20-1 . once TRBJ2-1
TGTGCCAGCAGTCCGCAGAGGGGAGGCTACGAGCAGTACTTC CASSPQRGGYEQYF TRBV28 . many TRBJ2-7
TGTGCCAGCAGCTTGCTGTTGGGACTAGTCCCCAATGAGCAGTTCTTC CASSLLLGLVPNEQFF TRBV5-5 TRBD2 many TRBJ2-1
TGTGCCAGCAGCCCCGGACTAGCGGGAGGCTTCTACAATGAGCAGTTCTTC CASSPGLAGGFYNEQFF TRBV7-3 TRBD2 many TRBJ2-1
TGCAGTGCTAGCGGGAGGGCCTCGAATGAGCAGTTCTTC CSASGRASNEQFF TRBV20-1 TRBD2 few TRBJ2-1
TGCAGCGTGCCACCGGGACTAGCGAGCTACACAGATACGCAGTATTTT CSVPPGLASYTDTQYF TRBV29-1 TRBD2 many TRBJ2-3
TGTGCCAGCAGTTCGTTGACAGAGAATCAGCCCCAGCATTTT CASSSLTENQPQHF TRBV27 . many TRBJ1-5
TGTGCCAGCAGCTCAGGACAGGGAGCAGATACGCAGTATTTT CASSSGQGADTQYF TRBV7-9 TRBD1 many TRBJ2-3
TGTGCCAGCTCACCATCCGGATTGGGCACAGATACGCAGTATTTT CASSPSGLGTDTQYF TRBV18 . . TRBJ2-3
TGTGCCAGCAGGTGGGACTCCTCCACAGATACGCAGTATTTT CASRWDSSTDTQYF TRBV27 . . TRBJ2-3
TGCGCCAGCAGCCAGGGATTCCAGGGGGGTATACGGGAGCTGTTTTTT CASSQGFQGGIRELFF TRBV4-1 . many TRBJ2-2